This is a list of T cell receptor beta chains from one sample in a study of radiation and T cells in renal cell carcinoma. Using immunoSEQ multiplex PCR, the repertoire was profiled, and TCRdb retains in-frame clones only, with some absent. The sample consists of tens of thousands of clones, 80% of them appearing once. The sequencing here drew on blood, taken from a patient whose treatment included radiotherapy and nephrectomy. These receptors were taken from a woman in her seventies with renal cell carcinoma. Each CDR3 is given without its conserved first and last residue.

V gene	J gene	CDR3 protein
TRBV2	TRBJ2-7	ASAPHGGIQY
TRBV5-8	TRBJ2-3	ASSLAGTLRPSTDTQY
TRBV21-1	TRBJ1-3	ASSKHRPGGTIY
TRBV10-3	TRBJ2-5	AISDLRRESYQETQY
TRBV19	TRBJ2-7	ASSIDHSTFPYEQY
TRBV7-2	TRBJ2-7	ASSSIRTRLY
TRBV5-1	TRBJ2-7	ASSLSWGAYEQY
TRBV6-6	TRBJ1-2	ASSYSGGSNYGYT
TRBV7-2	TRBJ2-1	ASSSLGREQF
TRBV7-7	TRBJ2-5	ASSLEVGSVETQY
TRBV4-1	TRBJ1-1	ASSQIHRGRRGLEAF
TRBV9	TRBJ1-2	ASSGGPSYGYT
TRBV9	TRBJ1-2	ASSPSASLGYGYT
TRBV30	TRBJ2-7	AWSVLGNRAYEQY
TRBV10-3	TRBJ2-3	AISESLLAGVADTQY
TRBV7-2	TRBJ2-5	ASSLQDRAVETQY
TRBV10-3	TRBJ1-5	AISDPTGLDQPQH
TRBV11-3	TRBJ1-1	ASSLEEGTEAF
TRBV18	TRBJ1-5	ASSPGQVNQPQH
TRBV25-1	TRBJ2-5	ASGRAGGGETQY
TRBV27	TRBJ2-1	ASSFTSGRSYNEQF
TRBV4-1	TRBJ2-1	ASSLGLATYNEQF
TRBV9	TRBJ2-3	ASSVLAGSSDTQY
TRBV9	TRBJ1-4	ASSPLGGTNEKLF
TRBV9	TRBJ2-5	ASSISGSTETQY
TRBV6-1	TRBJ1-2	ASSERQNYGYT
TRBV7-2	TRBJ2-1	ASSSPGLVYNEQF
TRBV19	TRBJ1-2	ASLSLVTNYGYT
TRBV9	TRBJ1-6	ASSSYNSPLH
TRBV27	TRBJ1-2	ASSLSGTAYGYT
TRBV29-1	TRBJ1-2	SGGDRSNYGYT
TRBV7-9	TRBJ2-5	ASSLQRTSGEETQY
TRBV30	TRBJ1-5	AWSQGVSNQPQH
TRBV29-1	TRBJ2-1	SVVVYNEQF
TRBV7-6	TRBJ2-2	ASSFTSGGFAGELF
TRBV6-1	TRBJ2-6	ASSGTYPGANVLT
TRBV5-8	TRBJ2-2	ASSWGLINTGELF
TRBV7-9	TRBJ1-2	ASSAPGQLGYT
TRBV30	TRBJ1-2	AWSVRVDGAEGYT
TRBV4-1	TRBJ1-2	ASSQETRRRGYGYT
TRBV6-1	TRBJ1-6	ASSEVRRPLTGSPLH
TRBV7-9	TRBJ2-5	ASGHPGGGETQY